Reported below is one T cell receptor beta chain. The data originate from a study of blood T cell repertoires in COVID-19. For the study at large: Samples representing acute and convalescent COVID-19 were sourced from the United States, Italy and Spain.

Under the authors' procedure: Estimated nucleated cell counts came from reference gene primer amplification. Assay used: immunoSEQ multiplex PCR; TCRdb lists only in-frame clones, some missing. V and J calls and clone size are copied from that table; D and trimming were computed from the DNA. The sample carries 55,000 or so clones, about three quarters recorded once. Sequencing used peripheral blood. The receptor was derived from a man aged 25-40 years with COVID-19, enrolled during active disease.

CDR3 residues: CASSPPGTGGKNEKLFF. The CDR3 DNA reads TGTGCCAGCAGTCCGCCCGGGACAGGGGGAAAAAATGAAAAACTGTTTTTT. This sequence joins TRBV28 and TRBJ1-4, with 11 bases that match TRBD1. Germline CDR1 and CDR2: MDHEN and SYDVKM. The V gene end was trimmed by 5 bases and the J gene end by 5 bases; junction bases not matched to a gene: 10. This CDR3 is built from 17 residues.